This T cell receptor beta chain was sequenced in a study of naive and memory T cell subsets. The sample holds many counts of this clonotype. Its antigen is not identified. Two oligonucleotides, mixed equimolar, formed the beta constant-region primer covering TRBC1 and TRBC2. TCRdb reprocessed the UMI-ligation and nested PCR reads with MiXCR, giving one entry per CDR3 protein. The repertoire holds about 90,000 distinct CDR3 sequences, 7% to 8% seen once, with about 1.6% in the top ten. Study-wide results and limits: Clonotypes here are unpaired alpha or beta chain sequences.

This clonotype was sampled from a human donor in good health. Sequencing used central memory CD4+ T cells from blood.

DNA of the CDR3: TGTGCCACCAGTGACCCCGGACGGAATCAGCCCCAGCATTTT. This gives the protein CATSDPGRNQPQHF. The rearrangement links TRBV24-1 to TRBJ1-5; no clear D gene. This CDR3 is 14 amino acids long. Germline CDR1 KGHDR, CDR2 SFDVKD. V shed 4 bases and J shed 4 bases, with 10 bases lying between them.